Detailed here is one T cell receptor (beta chain). A J-beta primer mix and a sample-barcoded 5' primer were used in a second PCR of about 7 to 12 cycles. TCRdb reprocessed the 5' RACE reads via MiXCR and lists one record per CDR3 protein. The profile shows some 640,000 distinct CDR3 sequences, over 45% of them singletons. Each donor's blood draw was 7.5 to 10 milliliters of peripheral blood. The sample is drawn from a study of blood T cells in healthy people across ages. Study-wide context: With template switching, about one barcoded beta molecule was captured per two T cells.

This CDR3 region has 16 residues. Germline V gene sequence: CDR1 MNHNS, CDR2 SASEGT. V lost 7 bases and J 0 bases, leaving 13 bases between the germline ends. Specimen: blood. This chain links TRBV6-1 with TRBJ2-6; D gene unclear. The sequence derives from an older woman in good health. DNA for the CDR3: TGTGCCAGCAATCTCGAACACGTCTCTGGGGCCAACGTCCTGACTTTC. This encodes CASNLEHVSGANVLTF.